This T cell receptor (beta chain) derives from a study of T cell changes during pregnancy in multiple sclerosis. Method: immunoSEQ multiplex PCR; TCRdb's copy keeps in-frame clones and lacks some. The data contain about 24,000 clones, around 86% of them singletons. Germline V lookup: CDR1 PRHDT, CDR2 FYEKMQ (reference sequence). V was clipped by 0 bases and J by 7 bases, with 5 bases between them. The CDR3 loop spans 12 amino acids. This clonotype originated in a female donor in good health, enrolled as a control in a pregnancy study. The chain recombines TRBV13 with TRBJ2-3; no firm D call. This specimen was CD8+ T cells from peripheral blood mononuclear cells, taken in the first trimester of pregnancy. The CDR3 reads CASSLGRHTQYF. CDR3 DNA: TGTGCCAGCAGCTTAGGGAGGCATACGCAGTATTTT.